Given below is one T cell receptor (beta chain) in context. The data originate from a study of shared clonotypes between healthy human individuals. Study information: Three plates each covered CD4 naive and memory; CD8 naive two, CD8 memory one.

Method: immunoSEQ multiplex PCR; TCRdb's copy keeps in-frame clones and lacks some. The sample has hundreds of thousands of clones, around 72% seen once; the top ten hold over 1.5%. Every contributor of samples was a Caucasian grown-up residing in Nashville, Tennessee. Specimen: memory CD4+ T cells sorted from blood. As to subset: CD45RA-negative fraction. The sequence came from a woman in her thirties in good health.

CDR3 loop: CASSLGTGAIGNTF. CDR3 in DNA: TGCGCCAGCAGCTTGGGGACAGGGGCAATTGGGAACACCTTC. The chain uses TRBV5-1 and TRBJ1-2; 9 nucleotides line up with TRBD1. V lost 0 bases and J lost 12; bases outside the gene matches: 9. CDR1 and CDR2 from the germline V gene are SGHRS and YFSETQ. The CDR3 sequence is 14 residues long.